These T cell receptor beta chains were read from a single sample in a study of cytomegalovirus exposure and HLA in healthy donors. Generated by immunoSEQ multiplex PCR, the TCRdb table keeps only in-frame clones and is missing some. The sample lists some 150,000 clones; 55% to 80% were seen once. Sequenced material: PBMCs. The receptors shown here come from a woman aged 55-75 years in good health and CMV-seropositive. Both conserved end residues are part of each CDR3. The order of the fields is J gene, clone size, V gene, CDR3 length, D gene, CDR3 DNA, CDR3 protein. D genes are given only for firm matches. Clone size appears in some rows only: once, few, many, or a class for an expanded clone.

>TRBJ2-7|NA|TRBV23-1|15|TRBD2
TGCGCCAGCAGTCAATGGCGGGAGGGACCCTACGAGCAGTACTTC
CASSQWREGPYEQYF
>TRBJ2-7|NA|TRBV27|14|NA
TGTGCCAGCAGTTTGGCGACAGGATTGTACGAGCAGTACTTC
CASSLATGLYEQYF
>TRBJ1-2|NA|TRBV2|14|TRBD1
TGTGCCAGCAGTGGGACAGGGGGAGACTATGGCTACACCTTC
CASSGTGGDYGYTF
>TRBJ1-2|NA|TRBV28|13|NA
TGTGCCAGCAGGTCCGGGACAACCTATGGCTACACCTTC
CASRSGTTYGYTF
>TRBJ1-5|NA|TRBV28|16|NA
TGTGCCGGCTTATCGGGGTCCCTCAATAGCAATCAGCCCCAGCATTTT
CAGLSGSLNSNQPQHF
>TRBJ2-7|NA|TRBV6-6|15|TRBD1
TGTGCCAGCAGTATGGGACAGGGACAATCCTACGAGCAGTACTTC
CASSMGQGQSYEQYF
>TRBJ1-4|once|TRBV28|14|NA
TGTGCCAGCAGTTTAACAGGGTCTAATGAAAAACTGTTTTTT
CASSLTGSNEKLFF
>TRBJ2-2|few|TRBV30|12|TRBD1
TGTGCCTGGAGTTGGACAGGCGGGGAGCTGTTTTTT
CAWSWTGGELFF
>TRBJ2-1|NA|TRBV2|14|TRBD1
TGTGCCAGCACTAGGGGAACAGGGGGCAATGAGCAGTTCTTC
CASTRGTGGNEQFF
>TRBJ2-7|few|TRBV28|11|NA
TGTGCCAGCAGCCACAACTACGAGCAGTACTTC
CASSHNYEQYF
>TRBJ2-3|NA|TRBV4-3|19|NA
TGCGCCAGCAGTAAAAGATGGGGCTCACCTACTGGGTTGACAGATACGCAGTATTTT
CASSKRWGSPTGLTDTQYF
>TRBJ2-2|NA|TRBV19|15|TRBD1
TGTGTCAGTAGTACCACCGGGACAGGGCCCGGGGAGCTGTTTTTT
CVSSTTGTGPGELFF
>TRBJ2-3|NA|TRBV4-1|15|NA
TGCGCCAGCAGCCAAGCGGCCGTTAGACAAGATACGCAGTATTTT
CASSQAAVRQDTQYF
>TRBJ2-7|NA|TRBV6-6|14|TRBD1
TGTGCCAGCAGTTACTCGGACAGGGACTACGAGCAGTACTTC
CASSYSDRDYEQYF
>TRBJ2-1|few|TRBV28|17|TRBD2
TGTGCCAGCACTTGGGAGACTAGCGGGAGCTCCTACAATGAGCAGTTCTTC
CASTWETSGSSYNEQFF
>TRBJ2-5|few|TRBV6-1|20|TRBD2
TGTGCCAGCAGTGAAGATGTATATGGGACTAGCGGGAGGGGGGGTGAGACCCAGTACTTC
CASSEDVYGTSGRGGETQYF
>TRBJ1-1|NA|TRBV5-5|17|NA
TGTGCCAGCAGCTTGGCCCCGTCCAGAGGCATGAACACTGAAGCTTTCTTT
CASSLAPSRGMNTEAFF
>TRBJ2-3|NA|TRBV5-6|10|NA
TGTGCCAGCAACGGAGATACGCAGTATTTT
CASNGDTQYF
>TRBJ1-3|NA|TRBV15|14|NA
TGTGCCACCAGCAGCCCGAGCTCTGGAAACACCATATATTTT
CATSSPSSGNTIYF
>TRBJ2-2|NA|TRBV9|15|NA
TGTGCCAGCAGCGCCGGGACACTGAACACCGGGGAGCTGTTTTTT
CASSAGTLNTGELFF
>TRBJ2-1|NA|TRBV30|15|TRBD2
TGTGCCTGGTCGGCTAGCGGGAGTATAGCGGATGAGCAGTTCTTC
CAWSASGSIADEQFF
>TRBJ2-7|once|TRBV5-8|12|NA
TGTGCCAGCAGCTTTAAAGGAGACGAGCAGTACTTC
CASSFKGDEQYF
>TRBJ2-7|once|TRBV7-2|17|NA
TGTGCCAGCAGCCTACTCTTTTACGGACAGTTAGCCTACGAGCAGTACTTC
CASSLLFYGQLAYEQYF
>TRBJ2-5|NA|TRBV7-6|12|NA
TGTGCCAGCAGCTCGTTCGTTAGGACCCAGTACTTC
CASSSFVRTQYF
>TRBJ1-3|few|TRBV14|14|NA
TGTGCCAGCAGCCAAACAGGCCGGGAGGGCACCATATATTTT
CASSQTGREGTIYF
>TRBJ2-1|NA|TRBV7-2|15|NA
TGTGCCAGCCAAAGGGGCGGGAACCCCTACAATGAGCAGTTCTTC
CASQRGGNPYNEQFF
>TRBJ2-7|once|TRBV10-2|15|TRBD2
TGCGCCAGCATGCAGCCGGGACTAAGAATCTACGAGCAGTACTTC
CASMQPGLRIYEQYF
>TRBJ2-3|NA|TRBV4-1|16|TRBD1
TGCGCCAGCAGCCCGCGACAGGGAGTGGCCACAGATACGCAGTATTTT
CASSPRQGVATDTQYF
>TRBJ1-5|once|TRBV28|16|NA
TGTGCCAGCAGTTTAGCTGAGTTATATGTCAATCAGCCCCAGCATTTT
CASSLAELYVNQPQHF
>TRBJ1-6|NA|TRBV14|12|NA
TGTGCCAGCAGTGCGGGGAACTCACCCCTCCACTTT
CASSAGNSPLHF
>TRBJ2-5|NA|TRBV5-4|15|NA
TGTGCCAGCAGCCGCGGGGACCGAGTGGGCGAGACCCAGTACTTC
CASSRGDRVGETQYF
>TRBJ1-2|NA|TRBV5-4|13|TRBD1
TGTGCCAGCAGAAGACAGGGGGGCTATGGCTACACCTTC
CASRRQGGYGYTF
>TRBJ2-1|few|TRBV18|16|TRBD2
TGTGCCAGCTCACCCTCACTAGCGGGGAACTACAATGAGCAGTTCTTC
CASSPSLAGNYNEQFF
>TRBJ2-5|NA|TRBV5-4|16|TRBD2
TGTGCCAGCAGCTTGGGTCGCGGGAGGGCCGTAGAGACCCAGTACTTC
CASSLGRGRAVETQYF
>TRBJ2-7|NA|TRBV28|15|TRBD1
TGTGCCAGCAGTTTAGGGGGACAGCTCTCCTACGAGCAGTACTTC
CASSLGGQLSYEQYF
>TRBJ1-5|NA|TRBV7-2|16|TRBD1
TGTGCCAGCAGCTTAGAGGGGGCGATTGGCAATCAGCCCCAGCATTTT
CASSLEGAIGNQPQHF
>TRBJ2-1|once|TRBV7-8|14|NA
TGTGCCAGCAGCTTGCCAGGGGAGCGCAATGAGCAGTTCTTC
CASSLPGERNEQFF
>TRBJ2-3|few|TRBV5-1|16|TRBD2
TGCGCCAGCAGCTCCTTGGGACTAGCGGGAGCAGATACGCAGTATTTT
CASSSLGLAGADTQYF
>TRBJ2-7|NA|TRBV2|15|TRBD2
TGTGCCAGCAGTGAAGGACTAGCGGGAGGTCACGAGCAGTACTTC
CASSEGLAGGHEQYF
>TRBJ2-7|NA|TRBV5-6|15|TRBD1
TGTGCCAGCAGCTTAATTACGCAGGGGGTATACGAGCAGTACTTC
CASSLITQGVYEQYF
>TRBJ2-1|NA|TRBV4-1|17|TRBD2
TGCGCCAGCAGCCAAGGTGGGGCGGGAGGGCCGTGGGATGAGCAGTTCTTC
CASSQGGAGGPWDEQFF
>TRBJ2-7|once|TRBV5-1|16|TRBD2
TGCGCCAGCAGCTCTTCCTCAACTAGCGGGAGTTACGAGCAGTACTTC
CASSSSSTSGSYEQYF
>TRBJ2-7|NA|TRBV27|14|NA
TGTGCCAGCAGTCCTTGGGGAGGTACAGACGAGCAGTACTTC
CASSPWGGTDEQYF
>TRBJ2-7|NA|TRBV15|15|NA
TGTGCCACCAGCGGATCGGGACACGGCGATTACGAGCAGTACTTC
CATSGSGHGDYEQYF
>TRBJ2-7|NA|TRBV18|15|TRBD1
TGTGCCACCACTCCCGGGACAGGGAGGGTGGGGGAGCAGTACTTC
CATTPGTGRVGEQYF
>TRBJ2-2|few|TRBV13|16|TRBD2
TGTGCCAGCAGCTTAGGACTAGCGGGAGACACCGGGGAGCTGTTTTTT
CASSLGLAGDTGELFF
>TRBJ1-1|NA|TRBV27|13|NA
TGTGCCAGCAGGTTGCAGGGTTCCACTGAAGCTTTCTTT
CASRLQGSTEAFF
>TRBJ2-7|NA|TRBV27|16|TRBD1
TGTGCCAGCAGTTCAGCTCGGACAGGGGGCGCGGGGGAGCAGTACTTC
CASSSARTGGAGEQYF
>TRBJ2-7|NA|TRBV7-2|14|TRBD1
TGTGCCAGCAGCTCGTTTGGACAGGGCGACGAGCAGTACTTC
CASSSFGQGDEQYF
>TRBJ1-2|NA|TRBV30|12|NA
TGTGCCTTAATGGGACCGGGAGGGGGCTACACCTTC
CALMGPGGGYTF
>TRBJ2-5|NA|TRBV5-4|13|TRBD1
TGTGCCGCAGCGGACAGGGGCGGCGAGACCCAGTACTTC
CAAADRGGETQYF
>TRBJ2-2|NA|TRBV7-9|17|NA
TGTGCCAGCAGCTTAGAACACGGCCTAGCAAACACCGGGGAGCTGTTTTTT
CASSLEHGLANTGELFF
>TRBJ2-1|NA|TRBV7-8|15|NA
TGTGCCAGCAGCCCTGGGACTTCTTTCTACAATGAGCAGTTCTTC
CASSPGTSFYNEQFF
>TRBJ1-2|NA|TRBV4-1|16|NA
TGCGCCAGCAGCCTCGGAACTCAGGATCTTTTCTATGGCTACACCTTC
CASSLGTQDLFYGYTF
>TRBJ2-6|NA|TRBV7-8|18|NA
TGTGCCAGCAGCTGGTTTCGACAGTCTAGCTCTGGGGCCAACGTCCTGACTTTC
CASSWFRQSSSGANVLTF
>TRBJ2-1|NA|TRBV19|16|NA
TGTGCCAGTAGTATAGATAGCGGACGAATCGACAATGAGCAGTTCTTC
CASSIDSGRIDNEQFF
>TRBJ1-1|NA|TRBV6-5|13|NA
TGTGCCAGCAGTTACTCTATGAACACTGAAGCTTTCTTT
CASSYSMNTEAFF
>TRBJ1-1|NA|TRBV15|13|NA
TGTGCCACCAGCAGAAGATCCGGCACTGAAGCTTTCTTT
CATSRRSGTEAFF
>TRBJ2-7|NA|TRBV5-1|12|NA
TGCGCCAGCACGGCAGGGGAGGGCGAGCAGTACTTC
CASTAGEGEQYF
>TRBJ2-3|NA|TRBV7-8|15|TRBD1
TGTGCCAGCAGCTCGACGGGACAGTACACAGATACGCAGTATTTT
CASSSTGQYTDTQYF